The source of this TCR beta chain is a study of control samples from healthy donors and cancer patients. Libraries were prepared by immunoSEQ multiplex PCR; TCRdb keeps only in-frame clonotypes and omits some of them. The sample has 170,000 or so clones, about nine tenths seen once. V shed 5 bases and J 5 bases; nucleotides not matched to a gene: 11. CDR3 size: 16 residues. The germline V gene has CDR1 LNHNV and CDR2 YYDKDF (reference sequence). The chain joins TRBV15 to TRBJ2-3; TRBD2 matches 9 bases. The TCR was taken from a woman aged 40-49 years in good health. Sequenced: blood. The CDR3 coding sequence is TGTGCCACCAGCCCCCTAGCGGGGCCACCATTAGATACGCAGTATTTT. It translates to CATSPLAGPPLDTQYF.